The 24 T cell receptor beta chains reported below all come from one sample, sequenced in a study of T cells in localized non-small cell lung cancer (TCRdb year 2020). The library was obtained by the immunoSEQ multiplex PCR assay. The clones in this table, taken by TCRdb from immuneACCESS, are in-frame only. Not every clone is retained; where verified, under half of the shortfall comes from an unresolved V gene, and the cause of the rest is unknown. A total of 39,000 or so clones appear in this sample, approximately 80% of them only once. The top ten clones comprise more than 7.5% of the sample. Sequences were derived from PBMCs, sampled before any cancer treatment. These receptors were obtained from a man aged 40-75 years with stage II lung adenocarcinoma.

The chain carries TRBV6-1 and TRBJ2-7; 8 nucleotides line up with TRBD1. The junction had 8 bases not matched to a gene; V was cut back by 6 bases and J by 1 base. The germline CDR1 and CDR2 sequences are MNHNS and SASEGT. The CDR3 is made up of 15 amino acids. The DNA of the CDR3 is TGTGCCAGCAGCCCTTACCGGGACAGGTCCTACGAGCAGTACTTC. As protein: CASSPYRDRSYEQYF.

V is TRBV19 and J is TRBJ1-5; no clear D. The germline V and J ends were trimmed by 3 bases and 7 bases, with 16 bases remaining between them. Germline lookup yields CDR1 LNHDA and CDR2 SQIVND (reference sequence). CDR3 length: 15 residues. CDR3 in amino acids: CASSISGRGKQPQHF. Here the CDR3 DNA reads TGTGCCAGTAGTATCTCCGGGAGAGGAAAACAGCCCCAGCATTTT.

This clone appeared a single time. This rearrangement joins TRBV11-1 to TRBJ2-7; 12 bases align to TRBD2. Germline values: CDR1 SGHAT, CDR2 FQDESV (reference sequence). V dropped 5 bases and J dropped 2; count of bases not matched to a gene: 4. The CDR3 spans 15 residues. The DNA of the CDR3 is TGTGCCAGCAGCATCGGACTAGCGGGGACCTACGAGCAGTACTTC. Amino acids: CASSIGLAGTYEQYF.

The chain recombines TRBV19 with TRBJ1-1; D is perhaps TRBD1 (5 bases). Trimming cost V 1 base and J 3 bases, with 9 bases left between them. This CDR3 has 14 amino acids. Looked up from germline, CDR1 is LNHDA and CDR2 is SQIVND (reference sequence). The CDR3 DNA sequence: TGTGCCAGTAGTATAGTGCAGGGCTACACTGAAGCTTTCTTT. Translating gives CASSIVQGYTEAFF.

This clone has just one count. The J gene is TRBJ2-3, the V gene TRBV5-1; D uncertain. The CDR3 consists of 14 residues. The ends were cut back, 0 bases at V and 2 bases at J, with 7 bases in the middle. Germline CDR1 SGHRS, CDR2 YFSETQ. The DNA of the CDR3 is TGCGCCAGCAGCTTGGAGGGCGCCACAGATACGCAGTATTTT. The encoded protein is CASSLEGATDTQYF. Full variable domain (missing parts from reference TRBV5-1 and TRBJ2-3): KAGVTQTPRYLIKTRGQQVTLSCSPISGHRSVSWYQQTPGQGLQFLFEYFSETQRNKGNFPGRFSGRQFSNSRSEMNVSTLELGDSALYLCASSLEGATDTQYFGPGTRLTVL.

The chain links TRBV11-2 to TRBJ2-1, with TRBD2 matching 12 bases. CDR1 and CDR2 from the germline V gene are SGHAT and FQNNGV. The V segment lost 3 bases and the J segment 9 bases; nucleotides outside the gene matches: 15. This CDR3 is 18 amino acids long. The CDR3 DNA reads as TGTGCCAGCAGCTTCTTTAAGACTAGCGGGAGCCCTCTGGGTGAGCAGTTCTTC. Translation: CASSFFKTSGSPLGEQFF.

For the CDR3, the DNA is TGTGCCAGCAGTTTGGGCGGAAGGGATGGCTACACCTTC. It yields the protein CASSLGGRDGYTF. This chain links TRBV28 with TRBJ1-2; no clear D. Germline values: CDR1 MDHEN, CDR2 SYDVKM. CDR3 size: 13 residues. V lost 3 bases, J lost 6 bases, and 11 bases lay in between.

This clone came up a few times. This chain's CDR3 is CASSLGASGGRTDTQYF. CDR3 nucleotides: TGCGCCAGCAGCTTGGGTGCTAGCGGGGGGCGCACAGATACGCAGTATTTT. The chain is built from TRBV5-1 and TRBJ2-3, with TRBD2 matching over 11 bases. This CDR3 is built from 17 residues. The trim removed 0 bases at V and 1 base at J, leaving 4 bases unmatched. The germline gives CDR1 SGHRS, CDR2 YFSETQ.

The V and J genes are TRBV29-1 and TRBJ2-4; D is possibly TRBD1 (5 bases). V lost 3 bases and J lost 2, with 8 bases in between. CDR1 and CDR2 from the germline V gene are SQVTM and ANQGSEA. The CDR3 has 13 amino acids. The CDR3 sequence: CSVDGASKNIQYF. CDR3 bases: TGCAGCGTTGATGGGGCATCCAAAAACATTCAGTACTTC. Drawing the rest from reference TRBV29-1 and TRBJ2-4, the complete variable domain is SAVISQKPSRDICQRGTSLTIQCQVDSQVTMMFWYRQQPGQSLTLIATANQGSEATYESGFVIDKFPISRPNLTFSTLTVSNMSPEDSSIYLCSVDGASKNIQYFGAGTRLSVL.

The gene calls are TRBV10-3 and TRBJ2-7, with D hard to call. Per germline, CDR1 ENHRY and CDR2 SYGVKD. The CDR3 sequence is 11 residues long. Deletions cut 3 bases from V and 3 bases from J, with 3 bases between. CDR3 nucleotides: TGTGCCATCAGTGAAAACTACGAGCAGTACTTC. Its translation is CAISENYEQYF.

This clone was observed a handful of times. CDR3: CASRWTGENTEAFF. For the CDR3, the DNA is TGTGCCAGCAGATGGACAGGGGAAAACACTGAAGCTTTCTTT. J is TRBJ1-1 and V is TRBV28; 9 nucleotides agree with TRBD1. The CDR3 contains 14 residues. V was clipped by 6 bases and J by 2 bases; unmatched bases: 4. Per the germline V gene, CDR1 is MDHEN and CDR2 is SYDVKM.

J is TRBJ1-2 and V is TRBV19, with TRBD1 matching 9 bases. Losses at the gene ends were 3 bases for V and 7 bases for J; bases not matched to a gene: 9. CDR1 is LNHDA and CDR2 is SQIVND in the germline V gene (reference sequence). The CDR3 totals 15 residues. CDR3 residues: CASSIPGQGSGGYTF. CDR3 coding DNA: TGTGCCAGTAGTATCCCCGGACAGGGGAGCGGTGGCTACACCTTC.

The V gene is TRBV18, the J gene TRBJ1-4; possible D gene TRBD1, 5 bases. Trimming pared 3 bases from V and 2 bases from J, leaving 13 bases between. The CDR3 length is 16 residues. The germline gives CDR1 KGHSH, CDR2 LQKENI. The CDR3 reads CASSPNQGATNEKLFF. The CDR3 region has the DNA TGTGCCAGCTCACCCAACCAGGGTGCCACTAATGAAAAACTGTTTTTT. The full variable domain, in which reference TRBV18 and TRBJ1-4 provide the parts outside the CDR3, is NAGVMQNPRHLVRRRGQEARLRCSPMKGHSHVYWYRQLPEEGLKFMVYLQKENIIDESGMPKERFSAEFPKEGPSILRIQQVVRGDSAAYFCASSPNQGATNEKLFFGSGTQLSVL.

This clone was found a few times. Other DNA sequences in this sample translate to the same CDR3. The gene calls are TRBV30 and TRBJ1-5, with D possibly matching TRBD1 (5 bases). V was shortened by 0 bases and J by 4 bases, with 7 bases between the two germline ends. The CDR3 runs 13 residues. Germline V gene sequence: CDR1 GTSNPN, CDR2 SVGIG (reference sequence). The CDR3, as DNA: TGTGCCTGGAGTGTTGACAGTAATCAGCCCCAGCATTTT. Translation gives CAWSVDSNQPQHF. Full variable domain (remainder filled in from reference TRBV30 and TRBJ1-5): SQTIHQWPATLVQPVGSPLSLECTVEGTSNPNLYWYRQAAGRGLQLLFYSVGIGQISSEVPQNLSASRPQDRQFILSSKKLLLSDSGFYLCAWSVDSNQPQHFGDGTRLSIL.

This clone was counted only a few times. The rearrangement uses TRBV28 and TRBJ2-3, with D maybe TRBD1 (6 bases). The CDR3 consists of 17 residues. In germline, CDR1 is MDHEN, CDR2 SYDVKM. V was pared by 1 base and J by 2 bases, with 16 bases between. This CDR3 reads CASSLFAGVPVTDTQYF. CDR3 sequence (DNA): TGTGCCAGCAGTTTATTTGCAGGGGTCCCCGTCACAGATACGCAGTATTTT.

The rearrangement links TRBV6-9 to TRBJ1-5; D unclear. CDR1 is MNHGY, CDR2 SVAAGI, per germline. The CDR3 covers 14 residues. The V gene lost 3 bases and the J gene lost 2 bases, with 8 bases spanning the gap. For the CDR3, the DNA is TGTGCCAGCAGTTACTCGAGGGGCAATCAGCCCCAGCATTTT. This encodes CASSYSRGNQPQHF.

The chain combines TRBV4-1 with TRBJ1-3, with D unclear. V shed 0 bases and J shed 4 bases, with 4 bases lying between them. This CDR3 has 13 amino acids. Germline CDR1 and CDR2: MGHRA and YSYEKL. CDR3 DNA sequence: TGCGCCAGCAGCCAAGATCGGGGAAACACCATATATTTT. This gives the protein CASSQDRGNTIYF.

The chain has TRBV28 and TRBJ2-7; TRBD1 matches at 8 bases. V trimming: 9 bases; J trimming: 5 bases; junction bases outside the gene matches: 6. This CDR3 is 12 amino acids long. CDR1 and CDR2 (germline): MDHEN, SYDVKM. CDR3 amino acids: CASRTGLNEQYF. The CDR3 DNA is TGTGCCAGTAGGACAGGGCTGAACGAGCAGTACTTC.

V is TRBV5-1 and J is TRBJ2-5, with TRBD1 as a possible D gene (6 bases). This CDR3 spans 14 amino acids. V shed 1 base and J shed 4 bases, with 11 bases lying between them. The V gene's germline CDR1 is SGHRS and CDR2 YFSETQ. The CDR3 sequence is CASSLLRGTETQYF. In DNA, the CDR3 is TGCGCCAGCAGCTTGCTCAGGGGAACAGAGACCCAGTACTTC.

This clone was recorded only once. Compared with germline, one end of the junction differs, possibly owing to a read error. This specimen includes other DNA sequences encoding the same CDR3. J is TRBJ2-7 and V is TRBV30; 8 nucleotides agree with TRBD2. Germline V gene sequence: CDR1 GTSNPN, CDR2 SVGIG (reference sequence). CDR3 length: 14 amino acids. This chain's CDR3 is CAWRRGGSSYEQYF. The CDR3 bases are TGCGCCTGGAGGCGCGGGGGGAGCTCCTACGAGCAGTACTTC.

The CDR3 sequence: CASSEGYGYTF. For the CDR3, the DNA is TGTGCCAGCAGTGAAGGGTACGGCTACACCTTC. The chain joins TRBV6-1 to TRBJ1-2; D ambiguous. This CDR3 spans 11 amino acids. Germline V gives CDR1 MNHNS, CDR2 SASEGT. The germline V and J ends were trimmed by 1 base and 8 bases, with 5 bases remaining between them.

The CDR3 nucleotides read TGTGCCAGCAGCTCCCAAGATTACAATGAGCAGTTCTTC. Protein: CASSSQDYNEQFF. The chain joins TRBV7-2 to TRBJ2-1; D ambiguous. CDR1 is SGHTA and CDR2 is FQGNSA in the germline V gene. The germline V and J ends were trimmed by 4 bases and 4 bases, with 8 bases remaining between them. The CDR3 sequence is 13 residues long.

This clone was detected only a few times. V usage is TRBV7-9 and J usage is TRBJ2-7; D is undetermined. The CDR3 sequence is 12 residues long. Per germline, CDR1 SEHNR and CDR2 FQNEAQ (reference sequence). The V end lost 4 bases, the J end lost 3 bases, and 7 bases lay between the germline ends. CDR3 in DNA: TGTGCCAGCAGCTCCGAGTACTACGAGCAGTACTTC. Its translation: CASSSEYYEQYF.

This chain connects TRBV25-1 to TRBJ1-2; D possibly corresponds to TRBD1 (5 bases). CDR1 MGHDK and CDR2 SYGVNS come from the germline V gene. This CDR3 contains 12 residues. The germline V and J ends were trimmed by 9 bases and 2 bases, with 10 bases remaining between them. CDR3 protein: CASTGVNYGYTF. In nucleotides, the CDR3 is TGTGCCAGTACAGGTGTAAACTATGGCTACACCTTC.